These 14 T cell receptor beta chains were sequenced from one sample in a study of tumor-infiltrating lymphocytes in primary liver carcinoma. Starting material of 500 ng total RNA yielded TCR beta cDNA via a constant-region primer. Employing slightly modified ARM-PCR, three nested multiplex PCR rounds were run, and these gave rise to the TCR beta libraries. A C-beta reverse primer and TRBV1-TRBV30 forward primers served in each of the first two PCR rounds, at ten to eleven cycles apiece. MiXCR was run by TCRdb on the multiplex PCR reads, yielding one entry per CDR3 protein. Altogether roughly 78,000 distinct CDR3 sequences are present, 70% to 80% being singletons, with the ten largest covering roughly an eighth. Unsorted bulk tissue, about 19-32 mg of it, served as the source for co-extraction of RNA and DNA. The specimen sequenced was liver tumor tissue from sampling region 4. Subset specified: tumor region T4, right-lateral pole. All receptors come from a woman in her sixties with primary liver carcinoma and hepatitis B virus infection.

J is TRBJ2-1 and V is TRBV5-1; perhaps TRBD2 as D (6 bases). Germline values: CDR1 SGHRS, CDR2 YFSETQ. This CDR3 region has 14 residues. Trimming took off 0 bases at V and 10 bases at J, with 14 bases between the two ends. The CDR3 DNA reads as TGCGCCAGCAGCTTGGACGGGAGTCCAAACGAGCAGTTCTTC. Translation: CASSLDGSPNEQFF.

Notes on this clonotype: A read error may account for a junction end that differs from germline. The chain carries TRBV6-6 and TRBJ2-7; 8 positions agree with TRBD2. From germline, CDR1 is MNHNY and CDR2 SVGAGI (reference sequence). This CDR3 comprises 15 residues. CDR3 region: CASTKLAESSYEQYF. CDR3 bases: TGTGCCAGCACTAAACTAGCGGAGAGCTCCTACGAACAGTACTTC.

This chain joins TRBV6-5 and TRBJ1-2; 7 nucleotides line up with TRBD1. This CDR3 comprises 14 residues. V gave up 7 bases and J gave up 5 bases; unmatched junction bases: 10. Germline-derived CDR1 and CDR2 are MNHEY and SVGAGI. As DNA, the CDR3 is TGTGCCAGCATGAGCGGGACAGTGCCTTATGGCTACACCTTC. Protein: CASMSGTVPYGYTF.

Regarding this clonotype: The germline gene is not matched at one end of the junction; a read error may be the cause. The V call is TRBV15, the J call TRBJ2-3, with TRBD2 matching 12 bases. Per the germline V gene, CDR1 is LNHNV and CDR2 is YYDKDF (reference sequence). CDR3 length: 18 residues. This CDR3 is CATSGDASGRAVADTQYF. As DNA, the CDR3 is TGTGCCACCAGCGGAGATGCTAGCGGGAGGGCCGTCGCAGATACGCAGTATTTT.

On this clonotype itself: The CDR3 ends on some other residue instead of the conserved phenylalanine or tryptophan, so this is likely a read error. The V gene is TRBV6-2 or TRBV6-3, the J gene TRBJ2-1, with a possible D match to TRBD2 (6 bases). The length of the CDR3 is 12 residues. Germline V gene sequence: CDR1 MNHEY, CDR2 SVGEGT. The CDR3 coding sequence is TGTGTCAGCCAAAGCGGGTACAATGAGCAGTTCTTA. It encodes CVSQSGYNEQFL.

This clonotype was found a few times. The rearrangement links TRBV2 to TRBJ2-3; TRBD1 aligns across 9 bases. The CDR3 is 13 residues long. CDR1 is SNHLY and CDR2 is FYNNEI in the germline V gene. V lost 7 bases to trimming and J lost 6 bases; unmatched junction nucleotides: 5. The CDR3 spells CASKGTGSDTQYF. CDR3 nucleotide sequence: TGTGCCAGCAAGGGGACAGGGTCCGATACGCAGTATTTT.

Comments on this clonotype: A read error may account for a junction end that differs from germline. V is TRBV11-2 and J is TRBJ2-7; D tentatively fits TRBD1 or TRBD2 (5 bases each). Germline values: CDR1 SGHAT, CDR2 FQNNGV. The CDR3 loop spans 14 amino acids. The DNA for the CDR3 is TGTGCCAGCACCTTATGGGACGCCTCCTACGAGCAGTACTTC. Its protein product is CASTLWDASYEQYF.

The sample holds a few counts of this clonotype. The chain is built from TRBV7-2 and TRBJ2-3; TRBD2 agrees at 13 bases. Germline V lookup: CDR1 SGHTA, CDR2 FQGNSA. The CDR3 totals 16 residues. The V segment lost 5 bases and the J segment 2 bases; nucleotides outside the gene matches: 4. The CDR3 DNA reads TGTACCAGCAGCGTACTAGCGGGAGGGGTCACAGATACGCAGTATTTT. It translates to CTSSVLAGGVTDTQYF.

This chain uses TRBV5-6 with TRBJ2-5; tentatively, D is TRBD2 (6 bases). CDR1 and CDR2 (germline): SGHDT, YYEEEE. The CDR3 has 16 residues. Trimming cost V 6 bases and J 7 bases, with 25 bases left between them. The CDR3 DNA is TGTGCCAGCAACCCCCGGGGAGGCGGGACTGGAGTGACCCAGTACTTC. Translating it yields CASNPRGGGTGVTQYF.

As regards this clonotype: A clone one base away is much larger, so this may be a read error. This is likely a read error, given that the CDR3 carries no conserved phenylalanine or tryptophan at its end. This chain uses TRBV4-1 with TRBJ2-3, with TRBD2 identical over 9 bases. This CDR3 contains 15 residues. Germline V lookup: CDR1 MGHRA, CDR2 YSYEKL. The J segment lost 1 base and the V segment lost 6 bases, leaving 5 bases of the junction unmatched. CDR3 coding DNA: TGCGCCAGCAGACTTAGCGGGAGTGGCACAGATACGCAGTATTCT. It translates to CASRLSGSGTDTQYS.

The sample holds one count of this clonotype. The J gene is TRBJ2-5, the V gene TRBV12-5, with 7 bases fitting TRBD2. V dropped 5 bases and J dropped 7; count of bases not matched to a gene: 13. Looked up from germline, CDR1 is LGHNT and CDR2 is FRNRAP. CDR3 length equals 15 residues. Here the CDR3 reads CASGTSERPGGTQYF. The DNA of the CDR3 is TGTGCTAGTGGTACCTCGGAGCGCCCGGGGGGGACCCAGTACTTC.

This clonotype was counted a few times. The rearrangement links TRBV29-1 to TRBJ2-1, with a possible D match to TRBD1 (6 bases). Germline CDR1 is SQVTM and CDR2 is ANQGSEA. The V end lost 5 bases, the J end lost 8 bases, and 16 bases lay between the germline ends. The CDR3 is made up of 13 amino acids. CDR3: CSVWGHSSDEQFF. CDR3 DNA: TGCAGCGTTTGGGGACATTCCTCGGATGAGCAGTTCTTC.

This clonotype showed up just once. The junction shows a germline mismatch at one end, possibly a read error. The chain employs TRBV11-2 and TRBJ1-1, with 8 bases identical to TRBD1. Germline V gene sequence: CDR1 SGHAT, CDR2 FQNNGV. This CDR3 is built from 18 residues. The CDR3 spells CANSLHAQGASRNTEASF. In DNA, the CDR3 is TGTGCCAACAGCTTACATGCCCAGGGGGCCTCGAGGAACACTGAAGCTTCCTTT.

This clonotype has just one count. This is likely a read error, given that the CDR3 carries no conserved phenylalanine or tryptophan at its end. The gene calls are TRBV11-1 and TRBJ2-3, with 13 nucleotides matching TRBD2. The ends lost 5 bases at V and 3 bases at J; junction bases unmatched: 14. Germline CDR1 SGHAT, CDR2 FQDESV (reference sequence). The CDR3 totals 19 residues. In DNA, the CDR3 is TGTGCCAGCAGCATAAGGGTCCCTACTAGCGGGAGGGCGACAGATACGCAGTATTAT. Its protein is CASSIRVPTSGRATDTQYY.